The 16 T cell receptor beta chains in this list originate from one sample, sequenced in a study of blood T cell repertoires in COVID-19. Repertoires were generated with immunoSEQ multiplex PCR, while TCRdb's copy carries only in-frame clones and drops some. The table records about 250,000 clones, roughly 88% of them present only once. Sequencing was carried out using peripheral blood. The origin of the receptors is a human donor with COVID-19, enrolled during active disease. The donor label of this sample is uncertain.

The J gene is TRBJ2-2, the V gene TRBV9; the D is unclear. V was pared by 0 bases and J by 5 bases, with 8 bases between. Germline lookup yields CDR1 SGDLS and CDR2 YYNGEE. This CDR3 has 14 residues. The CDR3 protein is CASSVATQTGELFF. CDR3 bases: TGTGCCAGCAGCGTAGCTACTCAAACCGGGGAGCTGTTTTTT.

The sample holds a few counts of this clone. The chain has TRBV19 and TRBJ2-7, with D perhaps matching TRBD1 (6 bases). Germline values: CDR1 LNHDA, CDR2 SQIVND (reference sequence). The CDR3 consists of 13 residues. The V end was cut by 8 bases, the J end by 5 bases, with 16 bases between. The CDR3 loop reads CASSSARGDEQYF. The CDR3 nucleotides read TGTGCCAGTTCCTCGGCCAGGGGTGACGAGCAGTACTTC. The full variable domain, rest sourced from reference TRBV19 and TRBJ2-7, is DGGITQSPKYLFRKEGQNVTLSCEQNLNHDAMYWYRQDPGQGLRLIYYSQIVNDFQKGDIAEGYSVSREKKESFPLTVTSAQKNPTAFYLCASSSARGDEQYFGPGTRLTVT.

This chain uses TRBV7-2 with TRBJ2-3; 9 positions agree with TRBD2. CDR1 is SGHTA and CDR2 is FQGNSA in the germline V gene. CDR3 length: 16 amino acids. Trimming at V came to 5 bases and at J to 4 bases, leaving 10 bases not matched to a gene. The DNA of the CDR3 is TGTGCCAGCAGCCAAGTAGCGGGAGTTAGGTCAGATACGCAGTATTTT. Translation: CASSQVAGVRSDTQYF.

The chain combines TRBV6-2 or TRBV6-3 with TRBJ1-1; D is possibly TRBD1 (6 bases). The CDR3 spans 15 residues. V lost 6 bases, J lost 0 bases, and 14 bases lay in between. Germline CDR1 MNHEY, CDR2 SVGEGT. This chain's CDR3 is CASSRQGRLNTEAFF. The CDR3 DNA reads TGTGCCAGCAGCCGCCAGGGGAGACTGAACACTGAAGCTTTCTTT.

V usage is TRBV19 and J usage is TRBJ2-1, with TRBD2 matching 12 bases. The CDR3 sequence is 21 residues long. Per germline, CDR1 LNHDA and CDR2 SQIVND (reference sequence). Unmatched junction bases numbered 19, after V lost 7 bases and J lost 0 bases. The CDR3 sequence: CASKSLLGLAGRTDSYNEQFF. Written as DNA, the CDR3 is TGTGCCAGTAAGTCTTTACTTGGACTAGCGGGAAGAACCGACTCCTACAATGAGCAGTTCTTC. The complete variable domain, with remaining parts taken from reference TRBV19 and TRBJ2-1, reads DGGITQSPKYLFRKEGQNVTLSCEQNLNHDAMYWYRQDPGQGLRLIYYSQIVNDFQKGDIAEGYSVSREKKESFPLTVTSAQKNPTAFYLCASKSLLGLAGRTDSYNEQFFGPGTRLTVL.

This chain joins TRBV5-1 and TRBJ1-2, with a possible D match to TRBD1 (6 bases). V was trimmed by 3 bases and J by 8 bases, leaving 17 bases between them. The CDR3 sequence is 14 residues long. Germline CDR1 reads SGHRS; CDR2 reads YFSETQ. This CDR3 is CASSSRIAGDGYTF. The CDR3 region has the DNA TGCGCCAGCAGCTCGAGGATTGCAGGGGACGGCTACACCTTC.

The CDR3 loop reads CASSPILGSGSYNEQFF. CDR3 in DNA: TGTGCCAGCAGCCCAATCCTGGGTAGCGGCTCCTACAATGAGCAGTTCTTC. The chain combines TRBV7-8 with TRBJ2-1, with a possible D match to TRBD2 (6 bases). Per the germline V gene, CDR1 is SGHVS and CDR2 is FQNEAQ. This CDR3 comprises 17 residues. V gave up 5 bases and J gave up 0 bases, with 17 bases separating them.

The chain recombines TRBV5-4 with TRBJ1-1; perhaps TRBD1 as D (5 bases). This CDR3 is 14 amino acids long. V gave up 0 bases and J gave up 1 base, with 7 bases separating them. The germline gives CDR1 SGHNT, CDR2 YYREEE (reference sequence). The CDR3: CASSLGQTNTEAFF. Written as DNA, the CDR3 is TGTGCCAGCAGCTTGGGACAGACGAACACTGAAGCTTTCTTT.

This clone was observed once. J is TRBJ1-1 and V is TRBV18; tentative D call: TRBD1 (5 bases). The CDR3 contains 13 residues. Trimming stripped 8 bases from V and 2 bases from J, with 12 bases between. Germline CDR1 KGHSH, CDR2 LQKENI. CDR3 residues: CASTIQGNTEAFF. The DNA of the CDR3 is TGTGCCAGCACGATTCAGGGTAACACTGAAGCTTTCTTT.

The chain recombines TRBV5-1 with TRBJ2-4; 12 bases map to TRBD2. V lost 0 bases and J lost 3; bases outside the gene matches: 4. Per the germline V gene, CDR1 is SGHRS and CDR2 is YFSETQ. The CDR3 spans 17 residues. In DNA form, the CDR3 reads TGCGCCAGCAGCTTGGCGACTAGCGGGAGTGGCAAAAACATTCAGTACTTC. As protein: CASSLATSGSGKNIQYF.

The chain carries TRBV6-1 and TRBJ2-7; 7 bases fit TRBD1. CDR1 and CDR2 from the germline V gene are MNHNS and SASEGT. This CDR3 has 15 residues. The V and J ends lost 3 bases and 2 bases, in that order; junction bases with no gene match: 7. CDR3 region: CASSELRGTAYEQYF. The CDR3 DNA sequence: TGTGCCAGCAGTGAGCTAAGAGGGACAGCCTACGAGCAGTACTTC.

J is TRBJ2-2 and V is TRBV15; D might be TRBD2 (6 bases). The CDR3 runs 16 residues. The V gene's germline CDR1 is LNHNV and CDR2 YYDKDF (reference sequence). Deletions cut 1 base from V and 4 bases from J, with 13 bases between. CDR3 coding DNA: TGTGCCACCAGCAGAGGCGGGGACCTAGGCACCGGGGAGCTGTTTTTT. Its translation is CATSRGGDLGTGELFF.

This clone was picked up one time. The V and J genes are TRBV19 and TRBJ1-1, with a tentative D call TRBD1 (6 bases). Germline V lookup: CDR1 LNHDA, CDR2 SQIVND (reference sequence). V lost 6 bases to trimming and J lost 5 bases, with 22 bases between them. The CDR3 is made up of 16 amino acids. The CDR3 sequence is CASSPHRGGGRTEAFF. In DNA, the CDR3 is TGTGCCAGTAGCCCTCATCGGGGGGGCGGGAGGACTGAAGCTTTCTTT.

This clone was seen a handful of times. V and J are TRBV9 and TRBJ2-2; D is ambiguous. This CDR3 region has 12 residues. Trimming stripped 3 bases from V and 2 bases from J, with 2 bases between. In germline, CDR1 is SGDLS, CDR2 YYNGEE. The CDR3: CASSANTGELFF. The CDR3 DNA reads TGTGCCAGCAGCGCTAACACCGGGGAGCTGTTTTTT.

The DNA for the CDR3 is TGCGCCAGCAGTGACTACTCTGGATTAGCGTCCTACAATGAGCAGTTCTTC. Protein product: CASSDYSGLASYNEQFF. The rearrangement links TRBV10-1 to TRBJ2-1; perhaps TRBD2 as D (5 bases). This CDR3 spans 17 amino acids. Deletions cut 3 bases from V and 1 base from J, with 16 bases between. Germline-derived CDR1 and CDR2 are WNHNN and SYGVQD (reference sequence).

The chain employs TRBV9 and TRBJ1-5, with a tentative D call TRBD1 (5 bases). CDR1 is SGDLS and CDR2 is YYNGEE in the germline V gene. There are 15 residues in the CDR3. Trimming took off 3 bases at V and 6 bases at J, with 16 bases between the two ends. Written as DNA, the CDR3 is TGTGCCAGCAGCGAGGGGCCGGGGGGGAGTCAGCCCCAGCATTTT. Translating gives CASSEGPGGSQPQHF.